This TCR beta chain was recorded in a study of cytomegalovirus exposure and HLA in healthy donors. Study-level results: In a later analysis, donors in an Asian-associated ancestry cluster reportedly had fewer N-insertions in productive TCRs than the cohort mean.

Both 60 Vbeta primers and 13 Jbeta primers went into the PCR. Libraries were prepared by immunoSEQ multiplex PCR; TCRdb keeps only in-frame clonotypes and omits some of them. Among 150,000 or so clones listed, 65% to 85% were seen once. As to this clone: Its matching antigen is unknown.

After removal of 3 bases from V and 1 base from J, the junction contained 6 bases not matched to a gene. From germline, CDR1 is SGHNT and CDR2 YYREEE (reference sequence). CDR3 length: 15 amino acids. The specimen was PBMCs. This sequence joins TRBV5-4 and TRBJ2-5; 7 bases are a match to TRBD2. The TCR sequence derives from a woman aged 40 to 50 in good health and CMV-seropositive. The CDR3 bases are TGTGCCAGCAGCTGGAGCGGGGCCGCCCAAGAGACCCAGTACTTC. Amino acid sequence: CASSWSGAAQETQYF.